This T cell receptor (beta chain) originates from a study of cytomegalovirus exposure and HLA in healthy donors (dated by TCRdb to 2015 to 2018). Regarding the study in general: In an earlier analysis of 450 to 750 of the donors, roughly 300 Gb of sequence data and approximately 120 million unique TCR beta sequences from about 190 million T cells were reported. A later analysis re-analyzed previously published TCR beta repertoires from 550 to 700 donors and added high-resolution HLA genotyping to study TCR occurrence patterns. The number of donors typed differed by locus, with about 629-640 for A, B, C, DRB1 and DQB1, roughly 520 for DQA1, 600 to 610 for DPA1, and around 450 for DPB1. Among some 400 genotyped donors of the cohort, an average of around 220,000 unique TCR beta nucleotide sequences was sequenced per donor, of which about 20% were non-productive. Besides the first cohort of approximately 670 subjects, a separate validation cohort made up of 95 to 150 different subjects was used. To decide whether each TCR beta V gene segment behaved as functional or pseudogenic, an earlier analysis of approximately 600 of the donors relied on high-throughput TCR beta sequencing. The aim of the study was to test whether cataloging public T cell receptors could identify signatures of past pathogen exposure. About 5 DR-DQ haplotypes were handled as single units for association and clustering, since linkage in the cohort was strong. Roughly 310 gigabases of sequencing data and 70 million to 85 million unique TCR sequences were included in an early release covering around 650 HLA-typed donors. To predict cytomegalovirus infection status, the study combined high-throughput TCR immunosequencing, statistical association of individual TCRs with disease status, and machine learning. The genetic ancestry cluster associated with self-reported Caucasian donors included about 81% of the 300 to 400 genotyped donors. Both class I and class II loci were covered by HLA typing, at four-digit resolution. The study used immunosequencing to profile the T cell repertoires of more than 650 subjects and linked those repertoires to cytomegalovirus serostatus. Every repertoire in the discovery cohort had been generated on one and the same sequencing platform. Rather than drawing on any new phenotypic data, the later analysis identified candidate immune exposures from TCR beta sequences and the way those sequences occurred across donors. A later genetic analysis took genome-wide SNP genotypes for about 55% of the roughly 700 donors and used that subset as a discovery cohort. Donor age, sex, ethnicity and CMV serostatus were compiled together with the repertoire data.

Libraries were constructed by the immunoSEQ multiplex PCR assay. The multiplex PCR relied on a mix of 60 forward primers for TCR Vbeta segments and 13 reverse primers for TCR Jbeta segments. Amplification of the CDR3 region of rearranged TCR beta genes was performed with a multiplex PCR assay on genomic DNA. The Illumina HiSeq System was used to sequence the amplified TCR beta libraries as 87-base-pair reads. Per the source publication's procedure: In a later analysis, tens of millions of unique TCR beta chains were counted across the 690 or so repertoires, and roughly 10 million of these chains were shared by at least two donors. A nearest-neighbor algorithm error-corrected the raw reads and collapsed the reads into unique sequences, merging closely related sequences to remove PCR and sequencing errors. Alignment of CDR3 sequences to IMGT reference sequences was used to assign V, D and J gene segments. For a sequence to be retained, a match of at least six nucleotides to both a V gene segment and a J gene segment was required. A rearrangement was called productive if the CDR3 had no stop codons and remained in frame with V and J, and every other rearrangement was called non-productive. CDR3 was defined by IMGT convention, running from the second conserved V-encoded cysteine to the conserved J-encoded phenylalanine. The earlier analysis of a few hundred of the donors excluded sequences that lacked an unambiguous match to a single V gene segment. An earlier analysis of almost 600 of the donors classified V segments as functional when productive rearrangements were above 56.7% and as segregating when the standard deviation between donors was above 5%. A statistical classification framework was built for diagnosing cytomegalovirus status from the catalog of TCR beta chain sequences. A later analysis assigned V and J genes by comparing TCR nucleotide sequences with IMGT/GENE-DB human TR gene sequences. A later analysis assigned CDR3 sequences and most-parsimonious VDJ recombination scenarios with the TCRdist pipeline. A later analysis defined each TCR beta chain by its CDR3 amino acid sequence plus V-gene family, and excluded reads lacking a unique V-gene family. In a later analysis, around 600 highly shared, low-generation-probability nucleotide sequences were removed to address suspected cross-contamination and a sequencing artifact. For each public chain, a later analysis derived a clonal expansion index from normalized ranks of inferred template counts within each repertoire. Generation probabilities in a later analysis came from a VDJ recombination model fitted to out-of-frame rearrangements, and those results were checked against IGoR. Hypergeometric tests were used in a later analysis to score TCR-TCR, TCR-HLA and TCR-CMV co-occurrence, with a repertoire-size bias correction applied to the TCR pairs. False discovery rates were estimated in a later analysis by permuting HLA or CMV assignments 20 times. In a later analysis, co-occurring TCRs were grouped using DBSCAN, and TCRdist sequence similarity was added for clustering within HLA-allele-positive subsets. Repertoires with fewer than 30,000 or more than 120,000 public chains were left out of co-occurrence clustering, as were about five repertoires with anomalous nucleotide sharing. In its TCRdb copy, this immuneACCESS table keeps in-frame sequences only and misses some clones. Where compared with another copy, unresolved V genes explain less than half of these, and the others have no known cause. The V and J calls and clone size come from that table; D and trimming were worked out from the DNA. Present in this sample are about 140,000 clones, roughly 73% of which were seen just once. Around 10% of the sample is in the top ten clones.

Study-wide findings and limitations: A cluster of highly shared sequence variants was judged likely to represent a technical artifact of the sequencing pipeline. Presence/absence analyses assumed roughly uniform sequencing depth across donors, an assumption that may not hold. The earlier analysis of almost 600 of the donors excluded 15 to 20 rarely observed V segments, including chromosome 9 orphons, because counts were too low. In this cohort, only TCR beta chains were sequenced, and detectable features were limited by the absence of alpha or paired-chain data. A further reported finding was that TCR beta sequences accurately predicted the HLA-A and HLA-B alleles for most subjects in the first cohort. A later analysis found that TCR association rates varied across HLA loci, with DRB1 alleles showing the most associated TCRs and HLA-C alleles the fewest. Specific HLA alleles were associated with 15,000 to 20,000 TCR beta sequences at a false discovery rate of 0.05 in a later analysis. Strong co-occurrence of HLA alleles, especially DR and DQ, made assigning TCR associations to individual alleles difficult. Because HLA typing was unavailable for some donors at each locus, only the typed subset was used in association tests. The classifier was reported to diagnose cytomegalovirus status with high specificity and sensitivity in both the original and validation cohorts. An earlier analysis of approximately 570 of the donors showed that most TCR beta V segments appeared in productive rearrangements either about 87% or about 30% of the time, which broadly matched IMGT annotations. Some IMGT-functional V segments, including TRBV6-2 and TRBV6-3, could not be distinguished by the 87-base-pair reads and were therefore excluded. The study listed 164 TCR beta chains as associated with cytomegalovirus. A later analysis found that HLA-associated TCR beta chains were more clonally expanded and had lower generation probabilities than equally common non-associated chains. Correlated functional status among segregating V segments might be attributable to linkage disequilibrium, but an unknown experimental factor could not be ruled out. In a later analysis, several top co-occurrence clusters were reported to appear linked to parvovirus B19, influenza, CMV and Epstein-Barr virus. An association between a missense DCLRE1C variant and V-gene and J-gene trimming of TCR beta chains was found in a later genetic analysis and replicated in an independent cohort. CMV serostatus was the only immune exposure information available for the cohort. A few of the identified cytomegalovirus-associated TCR beta chains were confirmed in vitro to be specific for cytomegalovirus antigens. The authors suggested that the approach could potentially be generalized to other disease states and immunological phenotypes. Most TCR sequences were observed very rarely across donors, whereas some public TCRs were present in many individuals. According to a later genetic analysis, donors in an Asian-associated ancestry cluster had fewer N-insertions in productive TCRs than the approximately 710-donor mean. In a later analysis, most CMV-associated TCR beta chains were found to appear HLA-restricted, with HLA associations seemingly driven largely by CMV exposure.

Taken from cysteine to phenylalanine, the CDR3 has 15 residues. Just CDR3 DNA is preserved here, 45 bases in frame from base 1. For CDR1 and CDR2, the germline V gene lists SGHAT and FQNNGV. A distance of 11 bases separates the germline ends of V and J, which lose 0 bases and 3 bases respectively. As concerns this clone: Its antigen is unknown. Per-base quality was not reported, and no clone a single base away is much larger than it.

In total, more than 500 healthy bone marrow donors made up the cohort. All cohort members were sampled while nominally healthy, although unrecorded immune exposures were likely present. The donor tested CMV seropositive, placing the donor among the approximately 290 seropositive members of the cohort. Every donor gave a peripheral blood sample, and the peripheral blood mononuclear cells from that sample were used for TCR beta sequencing. The Qiagen DNeasy Blood Extraction Kit was used to extract genomic DNA from the blood cell samples. The sample comprised PBMCs. The chain uses TRBV11-2 and TRBJ1-2, with a weak D call of TRBD1 (5 bases match). The receptor was derived from a man between 18 and 35 years old in good health and CMV-seropositive. The CDR3 has the sequence CASSLERREDYGYTF. The nucleotide sequence reads TGTGCCAGCAGCTTAGAGCGCAGGGAGGACTATGGCTACACCTTC.